This T cell receptor beta chain was sequenced for a study of human thymus T cells. Study-level findings and limits: Related reports documented highly overlapping thymic repertoires among unrelated individuals. Repertoires from thymus and blood appeared to show biased V and J gene usage.

As for this clone: Its specificity is not known.

Profiling relied on immunoSEQ multiplex PCR, and the TCRdb table lists in-frame clones only, not all of them. This table has approximately 71,000 clones, 90% to 95% appearing once. Thymus specimens were resections from corrective heart surgery. Germline-derived CDR1 and CDR2 are SGHNT and YENEEA. This CDR3 is 15 amino acids long. V lost 5 bases and J lost 2, with 10 bases in between. This clonotype originated in a girl in the first two years of life with a congenital heart defect but otherwise immunologically healthy. The chain joins TRBV11-3 to TRBJ2-6; D is tentatively TRBD1 or TRBD2 (5 bases each). The material sequenced was thymus tissue. The CDR3 nucleotides read TGTGCCAGCAGCCCCGGGACGCCTGGGGCCAACGTCCTGACTTTC. It specifies CASSPGTPGANVLTF.